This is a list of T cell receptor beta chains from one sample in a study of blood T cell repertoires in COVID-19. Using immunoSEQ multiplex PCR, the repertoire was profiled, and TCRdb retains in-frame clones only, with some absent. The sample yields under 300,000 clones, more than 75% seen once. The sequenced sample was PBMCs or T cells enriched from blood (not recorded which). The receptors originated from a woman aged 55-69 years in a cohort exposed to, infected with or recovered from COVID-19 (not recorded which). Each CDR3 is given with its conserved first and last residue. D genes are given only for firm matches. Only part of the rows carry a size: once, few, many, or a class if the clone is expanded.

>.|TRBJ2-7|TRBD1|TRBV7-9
CASSLVTGERGEQYF
TGTGCCAGCAGCTTAGTGACAGGGGAACGAGGCGAGCAGTACTTC
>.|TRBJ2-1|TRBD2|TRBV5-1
CASSYGTSGAYYNEQFF
TGCGCCAGCAGCTACGGGACTAGCGGGGCCTACTACAATGAGCAGTTCTTC
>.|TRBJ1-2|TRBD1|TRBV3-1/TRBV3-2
CASSQEQGERGYTF
TGTGCCAGCAGCCAAGAACAGGGGGAGAGAGGCTACACCTTC
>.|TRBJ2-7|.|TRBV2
CASSATGTPYEQYF
TGTGCCAGCAGTGCCACAGGGACCCCCTACGAGCAGTACTTC
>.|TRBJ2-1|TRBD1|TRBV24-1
CATSDTGGSNEQFF
TGTGCCACCAGCGATACAGGGGGGTCTAATGAGCAGTTCTTC
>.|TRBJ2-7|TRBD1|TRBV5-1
CASSFTGGAHYEQYF
TGCGCCAGCAGTTTTACAGGGGGCGCCCACTACGAGCAGTACTTC
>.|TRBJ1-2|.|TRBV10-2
CASSSGGRYGYTF
TGCGCCAGCAGTTCGGGGGGTCGGTATGGCTACACCTTC
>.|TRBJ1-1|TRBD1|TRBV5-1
CASSSPGTAGLNTEAFF
TGCGCCAGCAGCTCCCCGGGGACAGCGGGCTTGAACACTGAAGCTTTCTTT
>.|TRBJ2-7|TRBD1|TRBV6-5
CASHRGHEQYF
TGTGCCAGCCACAGGGGACACGAGCAGTACTTC
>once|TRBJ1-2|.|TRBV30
CAWSEEVRSGYTF
TGTGCCTGGAGTGAGGAGGTCCGTAGCGGCTACACCTTC
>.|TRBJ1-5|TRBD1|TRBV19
CASSQQGPSHF
TGTGCCAGTAGTCAACAGGGGCCCAGTCATTTT
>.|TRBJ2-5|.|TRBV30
CASAGEQETQYF
TGTGCCTCCGCCGGTGAACAAGAGACCCAGTACTTC
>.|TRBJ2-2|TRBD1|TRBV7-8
CASSLALPGQGRAGELFF
TGTGCCAGCAGCTTAGCTCTCCCGGGACAGGGGCGAGCCGGGGAGCTGTTTTTT
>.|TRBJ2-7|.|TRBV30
CAWGGHRDYEQYF
TGTGCCTGGGGTGGACACAGGGACTACGAGCAGTACTTC
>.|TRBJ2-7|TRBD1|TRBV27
CASGRDSDFYEQYF
TGTGCCAGCGGCCGGGACAGCGATTTTTACGAGCAGTACTTC
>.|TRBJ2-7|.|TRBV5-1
CASSFSSTLGEQYF
TGCGCCAGCAGCTTTAGCTCAACCCTTGGCGAGCAGTACTTC
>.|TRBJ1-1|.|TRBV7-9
CASSSGPTGSAFF
TGTGCCAGCAGCTCCGGCCCCACAGGGTCTGCTTTCTTT
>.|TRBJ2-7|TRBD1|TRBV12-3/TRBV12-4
CASSSDRSREQYF
TGTGCCAGCAGTTCGGACAGGTCCAGGGAGCAGTACTTC
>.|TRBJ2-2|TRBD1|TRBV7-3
CASSWGQGTGELFF
TGTGCCAGCAGCTGGGGACAGGGGACCGGGGAGCTGTTTTTT
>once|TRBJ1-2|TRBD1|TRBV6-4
CASSAVQGEAGYTF
TGTGCCAGCAGTGCCGTACAGGGGGAGGCTGGCTACACCTTC
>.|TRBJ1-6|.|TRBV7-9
CASRKTTLGSPLHF
TGTGCCAGCAGGAAAACTACTTTAGGTTCACCCCTCCACTTT
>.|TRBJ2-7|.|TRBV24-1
CATSDVPGYEQYF
TGTGCCACCAGTGATGTCCCCGGCTACGAGCAGTACTTC
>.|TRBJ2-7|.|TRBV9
CASSVATGSSGEQYF
TGTGCCAGCAGCGTAGCGACTGGCAGTTCTGGCGAGCAGTACTTC
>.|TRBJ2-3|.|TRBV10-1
CASSVGEGAQYF
TGCGCCAGCAGTGTTGGGGAGGGGGCGCAGTATTTT
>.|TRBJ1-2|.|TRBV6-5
CASSYPGSYGYTF
TGTGCCAGCAGTTACCCCGGGAGCTATGGCTACACCTTC
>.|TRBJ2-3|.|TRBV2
CASIEGNTDTQYF
TGTGCCAGCATCGAGGGCAACACAGATACGCAGTATTTT
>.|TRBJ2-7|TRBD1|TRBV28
CASRTGGIYEQYF
TGTGCCAGCAGGACAGGGGGGATCTACGAGCAGTACTTC
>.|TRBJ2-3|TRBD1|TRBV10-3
CAIRDSQTDTQYF
TGTGCCATCCGGGACAGCCAAACAGATACGCAGTATTTT
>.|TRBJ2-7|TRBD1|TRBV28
CASSSGQGLSYEQYF
TGTGCCAGCAGTTCGGGACAGGGCCTCTCCTACGAGCAGTACTTC
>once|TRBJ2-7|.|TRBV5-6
CASSPEVSSYEQYF
TGTGCCAGCAGCCCAGAGGTTAGCTCCTACGAGCAGTACTTC
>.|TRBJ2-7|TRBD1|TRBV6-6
CASSWTGLGSYEQYF
TGTGCCAGCAGTTGGACAGGTCTGGGCTCCTACGAGCAGTACTTC
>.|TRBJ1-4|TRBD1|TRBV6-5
CASSSDRAEKLFF
TGTGCCAGCAGTTCGGACAGGGCTGAAAAACTGTTTTTT
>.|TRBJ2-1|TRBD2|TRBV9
CASSPSPGTSGRRDEQFF
TGTGCCAGCAGCCCCAGTCCCGGGACTAGCGGGAGGCGCGATGAGCAGTTCTTC
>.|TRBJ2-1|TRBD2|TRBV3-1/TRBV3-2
CASSHGGRKNNEQFF
TGTGCCAGCAGCCACGGCGGGAGGAAGAACAATGAGCAGTTCTTC
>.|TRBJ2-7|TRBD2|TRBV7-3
CASSLGGGPYEQYF
TGTGCCAGCAGCCTAGGCGGGGGACCCTACGAGCAGTACTTC
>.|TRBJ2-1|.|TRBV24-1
CATSVPGPSSYNEQFF
.
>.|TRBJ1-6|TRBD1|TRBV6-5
CASSTHRGNSPLHF
TGTGCCAGCAGTACCCACAGGGGCAATTCACCCCTCCACTTT
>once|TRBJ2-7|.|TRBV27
CASSLPQIFYEQYF
TGTGCCAGCAGCCTCCCTCAGATTTTCTACGAGCAGTACTTC
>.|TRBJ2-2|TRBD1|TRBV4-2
CASSQRIRQGAGELFF
TGTGCCAGCAGCCAAAGAATACGACAGGGCGCCGGGGAGCTGTTTTTT
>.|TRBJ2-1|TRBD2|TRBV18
CASSPPPGLAKRQQFF
TGTGCCAGCTCACCACCTCCGGGACTAGCGAAAAGGCAACAGTTCTTC
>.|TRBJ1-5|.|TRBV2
CASRARGDRNQPQHF
TGTGCCAGCAGGGCCCGGGGGGACCGAAATCAGCCCCAGCATTTT
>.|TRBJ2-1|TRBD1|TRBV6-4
CASSSGTGTYNEQFF
TGTGCCAGCAGTAGCGGGACAGGGACCTACAATGAGCAGTTCTTC
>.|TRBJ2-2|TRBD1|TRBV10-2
CASSWTGTGLLHDTGELFF
TGCGCCAGCAGTTGGACCGGGACAGGGTTACTCCACGACACCGGGGAGCTGTTTTTT
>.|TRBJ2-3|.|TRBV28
CASSLWAGRTDTQYF
TGTGCCAGCAGTTTATGGGCAGGGCGCACAGATACGCAGTATTTT
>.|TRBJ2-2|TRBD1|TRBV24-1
CATSDWGGQGRTGELFF
TGTGCCACCAGTGATTGGGGCGGACAGGGTCGAACCGGGGAGCTGTTTTTT
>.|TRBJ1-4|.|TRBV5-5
CASSRQDEKLFF
TGTGCCAGCAGCCGACAGGATGAAAAACTGTTTTTT
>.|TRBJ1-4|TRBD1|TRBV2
CASRDRGTNEKLFF
TGTGCCAGCAGGGACAGGGGTACTAATGAAAAACTGTTTTTT
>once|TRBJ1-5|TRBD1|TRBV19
CASSINRGGPNQPQHF
TGTGCCAGTAGTATCAACCGAGGGGGCCCTAATCAGCCCCAGCATTTT
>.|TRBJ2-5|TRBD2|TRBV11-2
CASSIATTSGETQYF
TGTGCCAGCAGCATCGCCACAACTAGCGGGGAGACCCAGTACTTC
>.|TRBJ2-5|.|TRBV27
CASRMRAEETQYF
TGTGCCAGCAGGATGAGGGCGGAAGAGACCCAGTACTTC
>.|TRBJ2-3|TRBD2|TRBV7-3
CASSPKLLAGGRDTQYF
TGTGCCAGCAGCCCGAAATTGCTAGCGGGAGGGAGGGATACGCAGTATTTT
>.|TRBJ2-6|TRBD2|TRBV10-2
CASSPKPGLAGVAGANVLTF
TGCGCCAGCAGCCCCAAACCGGGACTAGCGGGAGTAGCTGGGGCCAACGTCCTGACTTTC
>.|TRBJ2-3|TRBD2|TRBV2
CASSVSGGYRDTQYF
TGTGCCAGCAGTGTTTCGGGGGGTTATAGGGATACGCAGTATTTT
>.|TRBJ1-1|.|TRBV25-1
CASKATGIAEAFF
TGTGCCAGCAAGGCGACGGGGATCGCTGAAGCTTTCTTT